The 5 T cell receptor beta chains below all came from one sample that was sequenced in a study of T cells after posttransplantation cyclophosphamide (dated by TCRdb to the mid-2010s). Library preparation was by the immunoSEQ multiplex PCR assay. The source is immuneACCESS, and TCRdb retained only in-frame sequences with V and J called. Part of the clones is not carried over; for the studies checked, unresolved V genes explain less than half of this, and the remainder is unexplained. The sample comprises about 7,700 clones, and every one was counted more than once. 23% of the sample is in the top ten clones. Reading the label with the study, this specimen's treatment or condition is: high-dose cyclophosphamide on days +3 and +4 as single-agent GVHD prophylaxis. For conditioning, the PTCy patients got busulfan and fludarabine, then a related or unrelated marrow graft, followed by cyclophosphamide on days +3 and +4.

The input for sequencing was PBMCs, taken around 90 days after allogeneic stem cell transplant with posttransplant cyclophosphamide. The source is a female patient over 55 who received an allogeneic stem cell transplant from an unrelated donor, was CMV-positive, and had acute GVHD only. Post transplant, some T cells may arise from the graft donor.

This clone was seen more than once but under ten times. The V and J genes are TRBV9 and TRBJ2-7, with 15 nucleotides matching TRBD2. The V gene's germline CDR1 is SGDLS and CDR2 YYNGEE. Losses at the gene ends were 3 bases for V and 6 bases for J; bases not matched to a gene: 4. The CDR3 consists of 15 residues. The CDR3 protein is CASSGTSGRAGEQYF. The CDR3 DNA sequence: TGTGCCAGCAGCGGGACTAGCGGGAGGGCCGGCGAGCAGTACTTC.

This clone has a count of ten or more. V is TRBV14 and J is TRBJ1-1; D ambiguous. CDR1 is SGHDN, CDR2 FVKESK, per germline. Deletions cut 6 bases from V and 0 bases from J, with 8 bases between. The CDR3 is 13 residues long. CDR3 coding DNA: TGTGCCAGCAGTCGACAAATGAACACTGAAGCTTTCTTT. Translated, it gives CASSRQMNTEAFF.

This clone came up many times. The chain employs TRBV12-3 or TRBV12-4 and TRBJ2-3; the D is unclear. The CDR3 sequence is 16 residues long. The V gene lost 5 bases and the J gene lost 2 bases, with 17 bases spanning the gap. The CDR3 nucleotides read TGTGCCAGCAGTCCCCTACGCGGATTACCCACAGATACGCAGTATTTT. Translated, it gives CASSPLRGLPTDTQYF.

By share, this clone ranks as medium-sized. At one end the junction does not follow the germline gene, possibly because of a read error. The chain carries TRBV19 and TRBJ2-1; D gene uncertain. The germline gives CDR1 LNHDA, CDR2 SQIVND (reference sequence). The CDR3 is 15 residues long. CDR3 protein: CASSISLSSNNEQFF. As DNA, the CDR3 is TGTGCCAGTAGTATTTCGTTAAGCTCCAACAATGAGCAGTTCTTC.

This clone has ten or more counts. This chain connects TRBV2 to TRBJ2-7; D is ambiguous. From germline, CDR1 is SNHLY and CDR2 FYNNEI. V dropped 3 bases and J dropped 5 bases, with 14 bases sitting between them. This CDR3 has 14 residues. The CDR3 here is CASSDEVLRHEQYF. Written as DNA, the CDR3 is TGTGCCAGCAGTGATGAGGTTCTCCGCCACGAGCAGTACTTC.